This paragraph reports one T cell receptor (beta chain). As yet, its antigen is unknown. The record originates from a study of Ad26.COV2.S vaccination and SARS-CoV-2 variants. Overall study: Ad26.COV2.S, an intramuscular injection, was given once or twice 56 days apart.

The germline CDR1 and CDR2 sequences are MNHEY and SMNVEV (reference sequence). Trimming cost V 6 bases and J 9 bases, with 15 bases left between them. CDR3 length equals 14 residues. Findings and caveats of the study: A substantial breadth of spike-specific CD8+ and CD4+ T cell responses after vaccination has been reported. Placebo recipients showed lower spike-specific TCR breadth than vaccinees. An underestimation of total T cell responses may have resulted from the TCR breadth and depth analyses.

The sample's treatment: 15 to 20 received Ad26.COV2.S at low or high dose, single or two shots; about 5 received placebo; per-sample allocation not given. Day 63 following the first vaccine or placebo injection was when the samples were taken. The protocol was immunoSEQ multiplex PCR, while the TCRdb copy is restricted to in-frame clones and leaves out a portion. The table includes about 390,000 clones, 80% to 90% detected once. Source: peripheral blood, taken in a trial of Ad26.COV2.S vaccine versus placebo. The clonotype originates from a person between 18 and 65 years old who received the Ad26.COV2.S COVID-19 vaccine or a placebo. The gene calls are TRBV27 and TRBJ1-6, with D possibly being TRBD1 (6 bases). The CDR3 DNA is TGTGCCAGCAGCCTACTAAGGGGGTCTTCACCCCTCCACTTT. Amino acid sequence: CASSLLRGSSPLHF.